The T cell receptor beta chain under discussion was sequenced for a study of OX40 agonist ivuxolimab in advanced cancers. As for the study in general: Age averaged around 60 years (range roughly 23 to 85), and around 87% were male.

CDR1 SGHRS and CDR2 YFSETQ come from the germline V gene. V was cut by 4 bases and J by 0 bases, with 7 bases left in between. There are 14 residues in the CDR3. This table comes from immunoSEQ multiplex PCR, and its TCRdb copy is limited to in-frame clones, with some not included. The sample carries more than 80,000 clones, roughly 88% recorded once. Sample: CD4+ or CD8+ T cells sorted from blood, taken in a trial of the OX40 agonist ivuxolimab. The TCR originated in an adult with an advanced solid tumor such as melanoma, head and neck, liver or kidney cancer. The V and J genes are TRBV5-1 and TRBJ2-2; D could derive from TRBD1 or TRBD2 (5 bases each). This chain's CDR3 is CASSGGANTGELFF. CDR3 nucleotide sequence: TGCGCCAGCAGCGGGGGTGCGAACACCGGGGAGCTGTTTTTT.